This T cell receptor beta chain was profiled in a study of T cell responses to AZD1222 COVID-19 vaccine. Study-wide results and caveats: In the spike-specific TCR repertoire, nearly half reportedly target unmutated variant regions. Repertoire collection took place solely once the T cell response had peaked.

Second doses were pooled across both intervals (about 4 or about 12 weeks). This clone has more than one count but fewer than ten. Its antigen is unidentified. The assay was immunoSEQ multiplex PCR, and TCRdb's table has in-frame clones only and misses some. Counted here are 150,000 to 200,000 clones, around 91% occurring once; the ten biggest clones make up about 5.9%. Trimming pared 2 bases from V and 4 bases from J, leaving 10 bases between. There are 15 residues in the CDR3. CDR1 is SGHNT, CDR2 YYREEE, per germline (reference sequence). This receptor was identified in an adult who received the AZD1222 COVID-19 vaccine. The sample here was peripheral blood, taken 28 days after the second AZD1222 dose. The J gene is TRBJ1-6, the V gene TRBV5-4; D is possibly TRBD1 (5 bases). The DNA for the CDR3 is TGTGCCAGCAGCTTCTCCCAGGGATATAATTCACCCCTCCACTTT. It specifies CASSFSQGYNSPLHF.